This T cell receptor beta chain is from a study of blood T cell repertoires in COVID-19. This CDR3 spans 15 amino acids. J gave up 2 bases and V 4 bases, and 3 bases lay outside the gene matches. CDR1 is PRHDT and CDR2 is FYEKMQ in the germline V gene (reference sequence). Some clones are missing from TCRdb's copy, which holds only in-frame ones; the method was immunoSEQ multiplex PCR. The table records over 300,000 clones, roughly 87% of them present only once. The clonotype was recovered from a woman aged 25-40 years who had recovered from COVID-19. Material for sequencing was PBMCs or T cells enriched from blood (not recorded which). This sequence joins TRBV13 and TRBJ2-7; 12 bases fit TRBD2. This CDR3 is CASSSTSGGTYEQYF. The CDR3 nucleotides read TGTGCCAGCAGCTCTACTAGCGGGGGGACCTACGAGCAGTACTTC.